This passage covers 12 T cell receptor beta chains from one sample sequenced in a study of T cell clonality in common variable immunodeficiency. Broader study findings: Common variable immunodeficiency TCR beta sequences reportedly had fewer deletions and N-nucleotide insertions.

The method was immunoSEQ multiplex PCR; TCRdb's version includes in-frame clones alone and lacks a portion of them. Observed in the sample are about 34,000 clones, none of them singletons. These receptors have no known antigen. What was sequenced was peripheral blood mononuclear cells. The receptors shown here come from a human donor with common variable immunodeficiency.

In regard to this clone: Other DNA sequences within the sample encode an identical CDR3. CDR3 DNA (partial): TGTGCCAGCTCGCCAAGACAGGGACCCTCGGGAAACACC. It specifies CASSPRQGPSGNT. Given in full, the CDR3 is CASSPRQGPSGNTIYF. The chain links TRBV18 to TRBJ1-3, with 7 positions matching TRBD1. The CDR3 extends 3 residues past the end of the read, so its final part is completed from the germline J gene. With V trimmed by 6 bases and J by 4 bases, 12 bases remained unmatched. The CDR3 length is 16 residues. Germline V gives CDR1 KGHSH, CDR2 LQKENI.

This clone was counted ten times or more. The CDR3 end lies 3 residues beyond the end of the read and is filled in from the germline J gene. The V call is TRBV19, the J call TRBJ2-1; D ambiguous. The germline V gene has CDR1 LNHDA and CDR2 SQIVND (reference sequence). The length of the CDR3 is 16 residues. V lost 5 bases, J lost 0 bases, and 14 bases lay in between. The CDR3 loop is CASSPILFSSYNEQFF. Partial CDR3 DNA: TGTGCCAGTAGTCCAATACTCTTTAGCTCCTACAATGAG.

Details on this clone: Read coverage stops 3 residues before the CDR3 terminus; the germline J gene supplies the remainder. This chain uses TRBV11-2 with TRBJ2-1, with D uncertain. With 1 base removed from V and 4 bases from J, the gap between germline ends came to 5 bases. CDR1 and CDR2 from the germline V gene are SGHAT and FQNNGV. CDR3 length: 13 amino acids. The CDR3 loop is CASSLGQYNEQFF. The part of the CDR3 DNA that was read is TGTGCCAGCAGCTTAGGGCAGTACAATGAG.

This clone was found many times. The sequence runs out 3 residues before the end of the CDR3; the remainder is reconstructed from the germline J gene. The V and J genes are TRBV30 and TRBJ2-1, with 9 bases that match TRBD2. The CDR3 is made up of 14 amino acids. Germline CDR1 GTSNPN, CDR2 SVGIG (reference sequence). Trimming took 0 bases from V and 7 from J; bases not matched to a gene: 4. The CDR3 reads CAWSVLAGRNEQFF. The sequenced CDR3 bases are TGTGCCTGGAGTGTCCTAGCGGGAAGGAATGAG. The full variable domain, its missing parts supplied by reference TRBV30 and TRBJ2-1, is SQTIHQWPATLVQPVGSPLSLECTVEGTSNPNLYWYRQAAGRGLQLLFYSVGIGQISSEVPQNLSASRPQDRQFILSSKKLLLSDSGFYLCAWSVLAGRNEQFFGPGTRLTVL.

This clone was recorded many times. The CDR3 sequence is CAWREKGADEQFF. The sequenced CDR3 bases are TGTGCCTGGAGAGAAAAGGGGGCGGATGAG. This rearrangement joins TRBV30 to TRBJ2-1; 7 bases map to TRBD1. From the germline J gene comes the end of the CDR3, since the read stops 3 residues before it. J gave up 8 bases and V 3 bases, and 7 bases lay outside the gene matches. Germline V CDR1 and CDR2: GTSNPN, SVGIG (reference sequence). This CDR3 is 13 amino acids long.

This clone was seen at least ten times. The read ends 3 residues before the CDR3 terminus; that terminus is restored from the germline J gene. This rearrangement joins TRBV2 to TRBJ2-3; a weak D match, TRBD2 (6 bases). CDR1 is SNHLY, CDR2 FYNNEI, per germline. CDR3 length equals 14 residues. V lost 6 bases to trimming and J lost 2 bases, with 12 bases between them. The CDR3 DNA, read in part, is TGTGCCAGCAGGCGGGACTCAAACACAGATACG. This gives the protein CASRRDSNTDT. The complete CDR3 protein is CASRRDSNTDTQYF.

A few counts support this clone. The read ends 3 residues early relative to the CDR3; the germline J gene fills the gap. The J gene is TRBJ1-5, the V gene TRBV18; 7 bases map to TRBD1. CDR1 KGHSH and CDR2 LQKENI come from the germline V gene. This CDR3 is 14 amino acids long. V was clipped by 5 bases and J by 5 bases; unmatched bases: 6. Here the CDR3 reads CASSAGTADQPQHF. The part of the CDR3 DNA that was read is TGTGCCAGCTCAGCCGGGACAGCAGATCAGCCC.

This clone was picked up many times. The read finishes 3 residues shy of the CDR3 end, and the germline J gene is used to complete it. The chain combines TRBV20-1 with TRBJ2-3, with 13 bases identical to TRBD2. The V gene's germline CDR1 is DFQATT and CDR2 SNEGSKA (reference sequence). J lost 2 bases, V lost 6 bases, and 8 bases had no gene match. The CDR3 loop spans 16 amino acids. CDR3 bases read: TGCAGTGCACGTCGCGGGACTAGCGGGAACACAGATACG. It specifies CSARRGTSGNTDT. Given in full, the CDR3 is CSARRGTSGNTDTQYF.

In this sample, this clone turned up many times. Sequencing ends 3 residues short of the CDR3 end; the germline J gene provides the rest. This chain uses TRBV6-1 with TRBJ2-4; D is perhaps TRBD2 (5 bases). This CDR3 contains 18 residues. CDR1 is MNHNS and CDR2 is SASEGT in the germline V gene. V gave up 0 bases and J gave up 3 bases, with 18 bases separating them. CDR3 sequence: CASSEAESRVSLKNIQYF. CDR3 bases read: TGTGCCAGCAGTGAAGCGGAATCGAGGGTATCACTCAAAAACATT.

This clone occurred a few times. The CDR3 goes on 3 residues after the read ends, and that part is filled in from the germline J gene. V and J are TRBV19 and TRBJ2-1, with D maybe TRBD1 (6 bases). Deletions cut 1 base from V and 7 bases from J, with 8 bases between. CDR1 is LNHDA and CDR2 is SQIVND in the germline V gene (reference sequence). This CDR3 comprises 13 residues. CDR3 amino acids: CASSIVQGNEQFF. The covered CDR3 bases are TGTGCCAGTAGTATAGTACAGGGAAATGAG.

This clone was picked up many times. The sequenced fragment ends 3 residues before the CDR3 boundary, so the rest is inferred from the germline J gene. V gene TRBV19 combines with J gene TRBJ2-3; 10 bases match TRBD2. This CDR3 contains 15 residues. The germline CDR1 and CDR2 sequences are LNHDA and SQIVND (reference sequence). Trimming at V came to 3 bases and at J to 4 bases, leaving 4 bases not matched to a gene. CDR3 residues: CASSISGRASDTQYF. CDR3 DNA (partial): TGTGCCAGTAGTATCAGCGGGAGGGCCTCAGATACG.

About this clone: The CDR3 is cut off 3 residues early in the read; its end comes from the germline J gene. The rearrangement joins TRBV6-1 to TRBJ2-1, with 7 bases lining up with TRBD2. The ends lost 3 bases at V and 3 bases at J; junction bases unmatched: 2. This CDR3 contains 14 residues. Germline-derived CDR1 and CDR2 are MNHNS and SASEGT. The DNA read from the CDR3 is TGTGCCAGCAGTGATGCGGGGGACTACAATGAG. Protein sequence: CASSDAGDYNE. The entire CDR3 is CASSDAGDYNEQFF.